A single sample is the source of the 5 T cell receptor beta chains below, sequenced in a study of early T cells in non-severe SARS-CoV-2 infection. TCRdb recomputed calls from the 5' RACE reads with MiXCR, one row per CDR3 protein. The repertoire holds 80,000 to 95,000 distinct CDR3 sequences, about 14% seen once, with 0.45% to 0.75% in the top ten. Sequencing was performed on whole blood. Receptor source: an adult who was a healthcare worker with PCR-confirmed SARS-CoV-2 infection or an uninfected control (not recorded which).

This chain joins TRBV9 and TRBJ1-6, with 9 bases lining up with TRBD1. Looked up from germline, CDR1 is SGDLS and CDR2 is YYNGEE. The CDR3 runs to 15 residues. Unmatched junction bases numbered 2, after V lost 0 bases and J lost 7 bases. DNA for the CDR3: TGTGCCAGCAGCGTAGAAGGGACAGGGAATTCACCCCTCCACTTT. Amino acids: CASSVEGTGNSPLHF.

This clonotype turned up a few times. This rearrangement joins TRBV6-6 to TRBJ1-6, with no clear D. The CDR3 runs 16 residues. V dropped 0 bases and J dropped 13 bases, with 19 bases sitting between them. Looked up from germline, CDR1 is MNHNY and CDR2 is SVGAGI (reference sequence). The CDR3 reads CASSYSPESKFKPLHF. The CDR3 DNA reads as TGTGCCAGCAGTTACTCCCCGGAGAGTAAATTCAAGCCCCTCCACTTT.

The chain has TRBV27 and TRBJ2-2; 7 bases are a match to TRBD2. The length of the CDR3 is 16 residues. CDR1 is MNHEY, CDR2 SMNVEV, per germline (reference sequence). Trimming removed 6 bases from V and 1 base from J; junction bases left unmatched: 8. This chain's CDR3 is CASRRERMGNTGELFF. Here the CDR3 DNA reads TGTGCCAGCAGGCGGGAGCGAATGGGGAACACCGGGGAGCTGTTTTTT.

This clonotype came up a few times. This sequence joins TRBV5-5 and TRBJ2-6; 7 bases fit TRBD1. The CDR3 has 16 residues. Germline trimming cut 4 bases from V and 3 bases from J; bases unmatched to any gene: 7. Germline-derived CDR1 and CDR2 are SGHKS and YYEKEE (reference sequence). The CDR3 loop reads CASSPTDRDGANVLTF. The CDR3 DNA sequence: TGTGCCAGCAGCCCAACAGACAGGGATGGGGCCAACGTCCTGACTTTC. Using reference TRBV5-5 and TRBJ2-6 for the parts outside the CDR3, the full variable domain is DAGVTQSPTHLIKTRGQQVTLRCSPISGHKSVSWYQQVLGQGPQFIFQYYEKEERGRGNFPDRFSARQFPNYSSELNVNALLLGDSALYLCASSPTDRDGANVLTFGAGSRLTVL.

The V and J genes are TRBV7-2 and TRBJ2-5, with 11 nucleotides matching TRBD1. The CDR3 extends over 17 amino acids. V dropped 1 base and J dropped 9; count of bases not matched to a gene: 13. Germline CDR1 SGHTA, CDR2 FQGNSA. The CDR3 DNA sequence: TGTGCCAGCAGCTTAGTCTCTCGGACAGGGGGCCAAAGGGCCCAGTACTTC. Translating it yields CASSLVSRTGGQRAQYF.